This T cell receptor beta chain was found in a study of breast tumors, draining lymph nodes, adjacent tissues. Notes on the study in general: That most tumor T cells come from lymph nodes remained unproven. Tumor repertoires ranked between lymph nodes and nontumor tissue in diversity, with V and J gene preferences.

Germline CDR1 is SGHDT and CDR2 is YYEEEE. CDR3 length: 14 amino acids. Between the trimmed V and J ends, which lost 6 bases and 3 bases, there was a span of 15 bases. TCRdb re-called the multiplex PCR reads through MiXCR, storing one row per CDR3 protein. The table has approximately 100,000 distinct CDR3 sequences, less than 25% seen once. The table lists this clonotype with many counts. Its target is unknown. Samples came from axillary lymph nodes draining the breast cancer. The receptor's source is a female donor with breast cancer. Some clones in this sample may be carry-over from other donors' samples. The chain has TRBV5-6 and TRBJ1-2; a weak D match, TRBD1 (5 bases). The sequenced sample was axillary lymph node tissue. CDR3 DNA: TGTGCCAGCAACAGAAATTGGGGGGACTATGGCTACACCTTC. It codes for CASNRNWGDYGYTF.